These 19 T cell receptor beta chains came from one sample sequenced in a study of cytomegalovirus exposure and HLA in healthy donors. PCR amplification relied on 60 Vbeta primers (plus 13 Jbeta primers). The table came from immunoSEQ multiplex PCR; TCRdb's copy has only in-frame clones and leaves some out. The sample includes roughly 80,000 clones, 80% to 90% seen only once; the top ten take approximately 1.9%. The sequenced material came from PBMCs. The receptors shown here come from a woman between 25 and 40 years old in good health and CMV-seronegative.

The chain uses TRBV23-1 and TRBJ2-1, with 7 bases aligning to TRBD2. TRBV23-1 belongs to the ORF category, with a function that is uncertain. V was clipped by 6 bases and J by 0 bases; unmatched bases: 14. The CDR3 extends over 18 amino acids. The chain's CDR3 is CASSPRIAGPRSYNEQFF. CDR3 DNA: TGCGCCAGCAGCCCGAGGATAGCGGGCCCTCGCTCCTACAATGAGCAGTTCTTC.

The chain recombines TRBV28 with TRBJ2-5, with TRBD2 identical over 8 bases. J lost 5 bases, V lost 1 base, and 6 bases had no gene match. CDR3 length: 15 amino acids. Germline assignment: CDR1 MDHEN and CDR2 SYDVKM. The CDR3: CASSLSGGLRETQYF. The CDR3 nucleotides are TGTGCCAGCAGTTTATCGGGGGGGCTGAGGGAGACCCAGTACTTC.

This clone was observed a handful of times. V usage is TRBV6-5 and J usage is TRBJ2-7, with TRBD1 matching over 7 bases. This CDR3 has 13 amino acids. Germline V gene sequence: CDR1 MNHEY, CDR2 SVGAGI. J was trimmed by 6 bases and V by 0 bases; bases with no gene match: 2. CDR3 region: CASSYSSGGEQYF. The DNA of the CDR3 is TGTGCCAGCAGTTACTCATCAGGGGGCGAGCAGTACTTC.

This clone has a single count. CDR3 bases: TGTGCCAGCTCACTAATTCGGACATACCAAGAGACCCAGTACTTC. Translated, it gives CASSLIRTYQETQYF. The chain recombines TRBV18 with TRBJ2-5, with D maybe TRBD1 (5 bases). CDR1 and CDR2 (germline): KGHSH, LQKENI. With 4 bases removed from V and 0 bases from J, the gap between germline ends came to 12 bases. The CDR3 has 15 amino acids.

This chain connects TRBV30 to TRBJ1-4, with D unresolved. Per germline, CDR1 GTSNPN and CDR2 SVGIG (reference sequence). The length of the CDR3 is 14 residues. Trimming left V 0 bases short and J 2 bases short, with 7 bases between. The CDR3 coding sequence is TGTGCCTGGAGTGTCCAGGCGACTAATGAAAAACTGTTTTTT. It yields the protein CAWSVQATNEKLFF.

The rearrangement joins TRBV5-1 to TRBJ2-5; TRBD2 agrees at 13 bases. Looked up from germline, CDR1 is SGHRS and CDR2 is YFSETQ. The CDR3 is 16 amino acids. The trim removed 5 bases at V and 3 bases at J, leaving 7 bases unmatched. The CDR3 loop reads CASSRTGLAGEETQYF. CDR3 bases: TGCGCCAGCAGTCGAACTGGACTAGCGGGAGAAGAGACCCAGTACTTC. The full variable domain, rest sourced from reference TRBV5-1 and TRBJ2-5, is KAGVTQTPRYLIKTRGQQVTLSCSPISGHRSVSWYQQTPGQGLQFLFEYFSETQRNKGNFPGRFSGRQFSNSRSEMNVSTLELGDSALYLCASSRTGLAGEETQYFGPGTRLLVL.

This clone was detected once. DNA of the CDR3: TGTGCCAGCAGCCCAGGCCGGTGGGGGGATAACACTGAAGCTTTCTTT. Encoded protein: CASSPGRWGDNTEAFF. The V gene is TRBV7-8, the J gene TRBJ1-1; maybe TRBD1 (5 bases). The germline CDR1 and CDR2 sequences are SGHVS and FQNEAQ. V dropped 5 bases and J dropped 2 bases, with 18 bases sitting between them. This CDR3 is 16 amino acids long.

The rearrangement links TRBV7-3 to TRBJ2-5, with a possible D match to TRBD2 (6 bases). Trimming pared 2 bases from V and 10 bases from J, leaving 17 bases between. The CDR3 has 14 amino acids. Germline V gives CDR1 SGHTA, CDR2 FQGTGA. This chain's CDR3 is CASSLSSSGHVQYF. CDR3 DNA: TGTGCCAGCAGCTTATCGAGTAGCGGCCATGTCCAGTACTTC.

The chain is built from TRBV4-1 and TRBJ2-3, with D unresolved. This CDR3 has 18 residues. In germline, CDR1 is MGHRA, CDR2 YSYEKL. Trimming removed 0 bases at V and 3 bases at J, with 19 bases between. This chain's CDR3 is CASSQDMLDSSLTDTQYF. The CDR3 nucleotides are TGCGCCAGCAGCCAAGATATGTTAGACTCCAGTCTTACAGATACGCAGTATTTT.

This clone was seen a single time. The rearrangement uses TRBV6-6 and TRBJ1-5; tentatively, D is TRBD1 (5 bases). Per the germline V gene, CDR1 is MNHNY and CDR2 is SVGAGI (reference sequence). The CDR3 spans 12 residues. The CDR3 spells CAEGGVGQPQHF. The DNA of the CDR3 is TGTGCAGAGGGAGGGGTGGGTCAGCCCCAGCATTTT.

This rearrangement joins TRBV28 to TRBJ1-2; TRBD1 aligns across 8 bases. There are 20 residues in the CDR3. The J segment lost 0 bases and the V segment lost 5 bases, leaving 20 bases of the junction unmatched. The germline V gene encodes CDR1 MDHEN and CDR2 SYDVKM. CDR3 nucleotide sequence: TGTGCCAGCAGTACAACCCGCCGGACAGGGACGCTTGGAACTAACTATGGCTACACCTTC. The encoded protein is CASSTTRRTGTLGTNYGYTF.

Remarks on this clone: Mismatch with germline at one junction end may stem from a read error. The CDR3 loop reads CASSETTYNEQFF. CDR3 DNA: TGTGCTAGCAGCGAAACTACCTACAATGAGCAGTTCTTC. This sequence joins TRBV7-7 and TRBJ2-1; D not resolved. The CDR3 consists of 13 residues. Per the germline V gene, CDR1 is SSHAT and CDR2 is FNYEAQ (reference sequence).

This chain uses TRBV6-1 with TRBJ2-7; tentatively, D is TRBD2 (6 bases). Germline loops: CDR1 MNHNS, CDR2 SASEGT. This CDR3 region has 13 residues. V gave up 3 bases and J gave up 2 bases, with 8 bases separating them. CDR3 region: CASSEGLAYEQYF. The CDR3 DNA follows: TGTGCCAGCAGTGAGGGACTGGCCTACGAGCAGTACTTC.

The chain employs TRBV2 and TRBJ1-1, with D maybe TRBD1 (5 bases). V was shortened by 4 bases and J by 5 bases, with 11 bases between the two germline ends. The CDR3 runs to 13 residues. Germline CDR1 SNHLY, CDR2 FYNNEI. Here the CDR3 reads CASSGQGKTEAFF. Here the CDR3 DNA reads TGTGCCAGCAGTGGTCAGGGAAAAACTGAAGCTTTCTTT.

This chain uses TRBV7-2 with TRBJ2-2; D remains unclear. Trimming cost V 4 bases and J 4 bases, with 10 bases left between them. Per germline, CDR1 SGHTA and CDR2 FQGNSA. The CDR3 runs to 14 residues. The CDR3 bases are TGTGCCAGCAGCTCGCGGATGATCACCGGGGAGCTGTTTTTT. Residues: CASSSRMITGELFF.

The chain employs TRBV1 and TRBJ2-1; the D call of TRBD1 is as the table states it, not checked on the DNA. TRBV1 is a pseudogene. The CDR3 runs 12 residues. CDR3 sequence (DNA): TGCACCAGCAGCCAAACAGGGGATGAGCAGTTCTTC. Encoded protein: CTSSQTGDEQFF.

On this clone: Other DNA sequences in this specimen translate into the identical CDR3. The V call is TRBV30, the J call TRBJ2-5, with a weak D call TRBD2 (6 bases). The germline V gene has CDR1 GTSNPN and CDR2 SVGIG (reference sequence). Trimming removed 1 base at V and 5 bases at J, with 8 bases between. This CDR3 has 12 residues. CDR3 sequence reads: CAWSAGSETQYF. The CDR3 nucleotides read TGTGCCTGGAGTGCCGGGAGTGAGACCCAGTACTTC. Complete variable domain (other parts from reference TRBV30 and TRBJ2-5): SQTIHQWPATLVQPVGSPLSLECTVEGTSNPNLYWYRQAAGRGLQLLFYSVGIGQISSEVPQNLSASRPQDRQFILSSKKLLLSDSGFYLCAWSAGSETQYFGPGTRLLVL.

The chain is built from TRBV28 and TRBJ2-1; 7 positions agree with TRBD2. Germline values: CDR1 MDHEN, CDR2 SYDVKM. The CDR3 is made up of 13 amino acids. With V trimmed by 11 bases and J by 8 bases, 12 bases remained unmatched. The CDR3: CASNPGLVHEQFF. The CDR3 nucleotides are TGTGCCTCCAACCCCGGACTAGTTCATGAGCAGTTCTTC.

The CDR3 sequence is CASSFRTDSNQPQHF. The CDR3 DNA sequence: TGTGCCAGCAGCTTTAGGACAGACAGCAATCAGCCCCAGCATTTT. This rearrangement joins TRBV5-5 to TRBJ1-5, with D maybe TRBD1 (6 bases). The CDR3 sequence is 15 residues long. V gave up 2 bases and J gave up 1 base, with 10 bases separating them. Per the germline V gene, CDR1 is SGHKS and CDR2 is YYEKEE (reference sequence).